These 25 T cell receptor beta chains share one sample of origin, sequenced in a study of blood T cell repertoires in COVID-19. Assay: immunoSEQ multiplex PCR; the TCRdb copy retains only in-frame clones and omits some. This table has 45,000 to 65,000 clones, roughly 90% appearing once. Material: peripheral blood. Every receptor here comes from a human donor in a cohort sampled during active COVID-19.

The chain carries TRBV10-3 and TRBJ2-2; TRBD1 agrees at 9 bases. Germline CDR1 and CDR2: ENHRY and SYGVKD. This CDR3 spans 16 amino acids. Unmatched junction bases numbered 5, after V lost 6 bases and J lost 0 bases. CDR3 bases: TGTGCCATCAGGAATACAGGGGGCTCGAACACCGGGGAGCTGTTTTTT. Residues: CAIRNTGGSNTGELFF.

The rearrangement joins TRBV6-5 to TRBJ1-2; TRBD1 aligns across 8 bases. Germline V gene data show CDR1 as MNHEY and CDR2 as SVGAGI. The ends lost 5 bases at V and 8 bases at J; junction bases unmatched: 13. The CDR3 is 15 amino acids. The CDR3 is CASSLSGQGWNGYTF. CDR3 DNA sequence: TGTGCCAGCAGTCTATCCGGACAGGGTTGGAACGGCTACACCTTC.

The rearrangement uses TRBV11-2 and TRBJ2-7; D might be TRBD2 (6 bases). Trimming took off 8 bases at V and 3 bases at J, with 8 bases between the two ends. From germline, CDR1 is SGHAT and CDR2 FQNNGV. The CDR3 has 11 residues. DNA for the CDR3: TGTGCCAGCGGAGGGTACTACGAGCAGTACTTC. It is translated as CASGGYYEQYF.

The DNA of the CDR3 is TGCGCCAGCAGCCGGACTAGCGGGTTCTCCTACAATGAGCAGTTCTTC. Its protein product is CASSRTSGFSYNEQFF. V usage is TRBV5-1 and J usage is TRBJ2-1; 11 nucleotides line up with TRBD2. The V gene end was trimmed by 4 bases and the J gene end by 0 bases; junction bases not matched to a gene: 3. CDR3 length: 16 residues. Germline V gene lookup returns CDR1 SGHRS and CDR2 YFSETQ.

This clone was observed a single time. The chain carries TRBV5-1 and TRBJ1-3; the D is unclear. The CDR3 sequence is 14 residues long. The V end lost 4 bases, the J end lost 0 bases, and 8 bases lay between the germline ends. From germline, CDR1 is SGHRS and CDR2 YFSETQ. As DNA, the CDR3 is TGCGCCAGCAGCGTAGATCGCTCTGGAAACACCATATATTTT. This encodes CASSVDRSGNTIYF.

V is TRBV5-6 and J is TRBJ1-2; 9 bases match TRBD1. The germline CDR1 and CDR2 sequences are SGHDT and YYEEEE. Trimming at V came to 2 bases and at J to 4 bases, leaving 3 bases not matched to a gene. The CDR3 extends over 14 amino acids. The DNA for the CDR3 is TGTGCCAGCAGCTTACGGACAGGGGTCTATGGCTACACCTTC. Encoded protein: CASSLRTGVYGYTF.

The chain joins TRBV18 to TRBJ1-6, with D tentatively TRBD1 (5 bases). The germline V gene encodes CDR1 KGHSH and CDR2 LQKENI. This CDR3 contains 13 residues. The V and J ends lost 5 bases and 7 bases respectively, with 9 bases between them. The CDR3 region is CASSRGVNSPLHF. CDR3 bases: TGTGCCAGCTCAAGGGGTGTAAATTCACCCCTCCACTTT.

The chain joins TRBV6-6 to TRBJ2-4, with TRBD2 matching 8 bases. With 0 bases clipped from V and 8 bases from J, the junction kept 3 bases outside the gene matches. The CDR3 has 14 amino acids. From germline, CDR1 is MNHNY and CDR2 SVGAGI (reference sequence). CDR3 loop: CASSYSRGGHIQYF. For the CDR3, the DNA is TGTGCCAGCAGTTACTCTCGGGGGGGACACATTCAGTACTTC.

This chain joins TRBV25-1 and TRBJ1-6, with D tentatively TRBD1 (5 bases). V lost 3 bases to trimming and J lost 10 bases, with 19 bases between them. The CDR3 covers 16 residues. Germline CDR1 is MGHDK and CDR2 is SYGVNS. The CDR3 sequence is CASSDARQGLGSPLHF. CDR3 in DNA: TGTGCCAGCAGTGATGCCCGGCAGGGACTGGGGTCACCCCTCCACTTT.

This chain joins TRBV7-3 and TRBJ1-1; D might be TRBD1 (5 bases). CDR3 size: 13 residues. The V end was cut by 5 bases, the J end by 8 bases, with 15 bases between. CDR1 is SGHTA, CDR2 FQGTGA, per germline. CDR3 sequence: CASSVRKGQEAFF. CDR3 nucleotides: TGTGCCAGCAGCGTCCGAAAGGGGCAGGAAGCTTTCTTT. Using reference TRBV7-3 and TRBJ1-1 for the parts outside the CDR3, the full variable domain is GAGVSQTPSNKVTEKGKYVELRCDPISGHTALYWYRQSLGQGPEFLIYFQGTGAADDSGLPNDRFFAVRPEGSVSTLKIQRTERGDSAVYLCASSVRKGQEAFFGQGTRLTVV.

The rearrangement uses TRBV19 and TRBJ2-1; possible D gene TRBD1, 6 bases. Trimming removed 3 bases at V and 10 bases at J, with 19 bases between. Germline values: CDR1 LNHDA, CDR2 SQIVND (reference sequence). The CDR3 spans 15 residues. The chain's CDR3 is CASSIVGRRGGEQFF. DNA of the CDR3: TGTGCCAGTAGTATTGTCGGACGCAGAGGGGGAGAGCAGTTCTTC.

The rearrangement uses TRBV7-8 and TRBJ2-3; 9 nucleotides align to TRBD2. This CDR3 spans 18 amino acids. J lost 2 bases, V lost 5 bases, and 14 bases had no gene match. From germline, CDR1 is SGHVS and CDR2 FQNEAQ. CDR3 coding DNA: TGTGCCAGCAGCGGCCCATTCGGGCGGGGGGGAACCACAGATACGCAGTATTTT. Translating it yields CASSGPFGRGGTTDTQYF. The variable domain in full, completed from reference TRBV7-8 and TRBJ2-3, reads GAGVSQSPRYKVAKRGQDVALRCDPISGHVSLFWYQQALGQGPEFLTYFQNEAQLDKSGLPSDRFFAERPEGSVSTLKIQRTQQEDSAVYLCASSGPFGRGGTTDTQYFGPGTRLTVL.

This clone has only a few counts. CDR3 residues: CASSITGTGGNQPQHF. CDR3 DNA sequence: TGTGCCAGCAGTATAACCGGGACAGGGGGAAATCAGCCCCAGCATTTT. The rearrangement uses TRBV27 and TRBJ1-5; the match to TRBD1 covers 11 bases. Losses at the gene ends were 5 bases for V and 4 bases for J; bases not matched to a gene: 7. The CDR3 loop spans 16 amino acids. The germline gives CDR1 MNHEY, CDR2 SMNVEV (reference sequence).

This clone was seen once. CDR3 residues: CASGLDRTGGGNQPQHF. The CDR3 nucleotides read TGTGCTAGTGGTTTGGACCGGACAGGGGGCGGCAATCAGCCCCAGCATTTT. This chain connects TRBV12-5 to TRBJ1-5, with 11 bases that match TRBD1. V was clipped by 1 base and J by 2 bases; unmatched bases: 4. Germline loops: CDR1 LGHNT, CDR2 FRNRAP. There are 17 residues in the CDR3.

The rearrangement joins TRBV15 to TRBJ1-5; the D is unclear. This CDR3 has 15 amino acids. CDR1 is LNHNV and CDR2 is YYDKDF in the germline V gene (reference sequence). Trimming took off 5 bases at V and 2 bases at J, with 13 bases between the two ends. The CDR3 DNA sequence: TGTGCCACCAGCGCCTACACTGCGGGCAATCAGCCCCAGCATTTT. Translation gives CATSAYTAGNQPQHF.

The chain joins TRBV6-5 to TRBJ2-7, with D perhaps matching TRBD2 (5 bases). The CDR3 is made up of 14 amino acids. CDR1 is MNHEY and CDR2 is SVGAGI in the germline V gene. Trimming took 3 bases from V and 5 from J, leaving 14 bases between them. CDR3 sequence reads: CASSYSGLGNEQYF. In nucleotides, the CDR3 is TGTGCCAGCAGTTATTCCGGACTGGGCAACGAGCAGTACTTC.

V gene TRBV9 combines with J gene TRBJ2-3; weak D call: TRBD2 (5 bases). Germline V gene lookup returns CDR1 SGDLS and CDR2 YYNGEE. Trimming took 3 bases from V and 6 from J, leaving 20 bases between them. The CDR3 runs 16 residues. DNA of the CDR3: TGTGCCAGCAGCGCTAGCTGGCGCTCTACGGGGGATACGCAGTATTTT. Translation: CASSASWRSTGDTQYF.

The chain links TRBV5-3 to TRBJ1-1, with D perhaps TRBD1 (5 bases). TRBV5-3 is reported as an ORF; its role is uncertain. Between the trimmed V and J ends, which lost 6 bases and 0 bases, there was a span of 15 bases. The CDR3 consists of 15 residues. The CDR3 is CARNLVKGLNTEAFF. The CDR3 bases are TGTGCCAGAAACCTAGTCAAGGGGTTGAACACTGAAGCTTTCTTT.

The CDR3 DNA sequence: TGCGCCAGCAGTATGGCGGGACTGCGGACCGGGGAGCTGTTTTTT. Translating it yields CASSMAGLRTGELFF. V usage is TRBV23-1 and J usage is TRBJ2-2; D might be TRBD2 (6 bases). TRBV23-1 is noted as an ORF with a role that remains uncertain. V was clipped by 5 bases and J by 5 bases, with 15 bases between them. This CDR3 is built from 15 residues.

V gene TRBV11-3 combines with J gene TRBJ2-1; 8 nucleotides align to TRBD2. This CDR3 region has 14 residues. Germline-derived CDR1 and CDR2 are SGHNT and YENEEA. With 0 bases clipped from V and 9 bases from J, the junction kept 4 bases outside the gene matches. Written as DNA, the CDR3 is TGTGCCAGCAGCTTAGAACTAGCGGATACTGAGCAGTTCTTC. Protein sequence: CASSLELADTEQFF.

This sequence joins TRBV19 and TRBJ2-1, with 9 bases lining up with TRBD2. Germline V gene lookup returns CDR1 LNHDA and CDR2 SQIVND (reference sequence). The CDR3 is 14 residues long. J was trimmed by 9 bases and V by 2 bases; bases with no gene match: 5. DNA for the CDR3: TGTGCCAGTAGTATACTAGCGGGATCAGGTGAGCAGTTCTTC. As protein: CASSILAGSGEQFF.

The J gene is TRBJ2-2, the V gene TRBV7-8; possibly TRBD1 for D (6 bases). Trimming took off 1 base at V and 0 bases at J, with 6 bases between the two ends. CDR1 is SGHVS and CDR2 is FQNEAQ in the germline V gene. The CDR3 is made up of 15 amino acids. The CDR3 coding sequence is TGTGCCAGCAGCTTAGGGGGGCCGAACACCGGGGAGCTGTTTTTT. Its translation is CASSLGGPNTGELFF.

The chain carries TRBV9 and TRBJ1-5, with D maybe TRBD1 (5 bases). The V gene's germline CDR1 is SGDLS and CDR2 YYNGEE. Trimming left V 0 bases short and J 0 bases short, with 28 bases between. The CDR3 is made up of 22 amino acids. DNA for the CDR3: TGTGCCAGCAGCGTAGTAGGGGACGGGGGAACAGGCAACTATTATAGCAATCAGCCCCAGCATTTT. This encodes CASSVVGDGGTGNYYSNQPQHF.

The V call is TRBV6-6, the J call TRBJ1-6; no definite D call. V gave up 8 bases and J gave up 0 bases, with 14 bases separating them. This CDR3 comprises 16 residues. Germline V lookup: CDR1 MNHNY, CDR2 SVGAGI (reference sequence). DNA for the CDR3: TGTGCCAGCGCCGAGGGAATGAGCTCCTATAATTCACCCCTCCACTTT. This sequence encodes CASAEGMSSYNSPLHF.

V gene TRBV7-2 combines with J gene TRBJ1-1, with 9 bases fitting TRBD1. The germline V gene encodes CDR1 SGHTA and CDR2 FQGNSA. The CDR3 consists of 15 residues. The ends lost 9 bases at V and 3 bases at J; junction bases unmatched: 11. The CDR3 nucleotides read TGTGCCAGTTGTCCGGGACAGGGATTGTACACTGAAGCTTTCTTT. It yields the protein CASCPGQGLYTEAFF.